This entry is about one T cell receptor (beta chain). Its antigen is still unknown. This entry is derived from a study of molecular identifiers for immune sequencing clone quantification. TCRdb independently ran MiXCR on the PCR reads; one entry per CDR3 protein. The table has about 100,000 distinct CDR3 sequences, 36% seen once. Naive CD8 T cells were sorted, and the gate applied was CD8+CD4-CCR7+CD45RA+. V lost 6 bases, J lost 1 base, and 15 bases lay in between. Germline CDR1 MDHEN, CDR2 SYDVKM. The CDR3 runs 15 residues. Study-level points and caveats: Jurkat TCR RNA that was spiked in from one cell was reportedly detectable among one million naive cells.

The origin of this receptor is a human donor in good health. Some libraries in this study had Jurkat cell RNA spiked in. The genes are TRBV28 and TRBJ1-1; unclear D gene. Sequencing was done on a sample of naive CD8+ T cells from blood, with Jurkat cell RNA spiked in. This sample's subset: FACS-sorted CD8+CD4-CCR7+CD45RA+ naive T cells. The CDR3 region has the DNA TGTGCCAGCAGCCGAGTCAGCCGGGAGAACACTGAAGCTTTCTTT. Protein sequence: CASSRVSRENTEAFF.